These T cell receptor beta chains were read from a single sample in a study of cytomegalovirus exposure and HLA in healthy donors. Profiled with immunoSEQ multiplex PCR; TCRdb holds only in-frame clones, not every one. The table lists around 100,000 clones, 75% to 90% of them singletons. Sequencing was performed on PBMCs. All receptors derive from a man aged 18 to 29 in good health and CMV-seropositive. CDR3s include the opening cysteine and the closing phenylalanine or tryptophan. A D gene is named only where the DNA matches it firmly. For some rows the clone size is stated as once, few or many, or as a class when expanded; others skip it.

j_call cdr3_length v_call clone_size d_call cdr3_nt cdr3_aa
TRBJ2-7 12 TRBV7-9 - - TGTGTCACTAGGGATGAGTCCTACGAGCAGTACTTC CVTRDESYEQYF
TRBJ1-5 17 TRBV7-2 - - TGTGCCAGCAGCTCTCGCGGGGGGGATTATAGCAATCAGCCCCAGCATTTT CASSSRGGDYSNQPQHF
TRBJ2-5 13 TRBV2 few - TGTGCCAGCAGTGAGCTACTAGCAGAGACCCAGTACTTC CASSELLAETQYF
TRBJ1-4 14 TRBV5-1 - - TGCGCCAGCAGCGTTCAGGGTTTTCGAGAAAAACTGTTTTTT CASSVQGFREKLFF
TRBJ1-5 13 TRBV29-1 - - TGCAGCGTTGCTATCGGGGGGGATCAGCCCCAGCATTTT CSVAIGGDQPQHF
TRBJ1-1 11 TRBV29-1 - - TGCAGCGTTGACCAGAACACTGAAGCTTTCTTT CSVDQNTEAFF
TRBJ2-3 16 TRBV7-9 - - TGTGCCAGCAGCAATTGGAGGGCCTTTAGCACAGATACGCAGTATTTT CASSNWRAFSTDTQYF
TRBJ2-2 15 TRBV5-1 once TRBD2 TGCGCCAGCAGCTTTGGCGGGAGTGGCACCGGGGAGCTGTTTTTT CASSFGGSGTGELFF
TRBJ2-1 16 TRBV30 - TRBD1 TGTGCCTGGAGCGGCTCAGGGGACAGTCTATACAATGAGCAGTTCTTC CAWSGSGDSLYNEQFF
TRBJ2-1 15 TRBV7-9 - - TGTGCCAGCAGCTTGGTCGGGATCTCTTGGAATGAGCAGTTCTTC CASSLVGISWNEQFF
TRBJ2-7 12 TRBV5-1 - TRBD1 TGCGCCAGCAGCGGAGACAGGGGCGAGCAGTACTTC CASSGDRGEQYF
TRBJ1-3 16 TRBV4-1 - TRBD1 TGCGCCAGCAGCCAAGGTTCAGGACAGGGCGAAAACACCATATATTTT CASSQGSGQGENTIYF
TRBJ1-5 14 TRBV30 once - TGTGCCTGGAGTAGCTTAACCTCAAATCAGCCCCAGCATTTT CAWSSLTSNQPQHF
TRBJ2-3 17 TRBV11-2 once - TGTGCCAGCAGCCTCTGGGGTGGGCGGGAAAGCACAGATACGCAGTATTTT CASSLWGGRESTDTQYF
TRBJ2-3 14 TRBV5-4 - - TGTGCCAGCAGCTTATCAGGGAGGTTGGATACGCAGTATTTT CASSLSGRLDTQYF
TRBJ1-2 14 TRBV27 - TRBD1 TGTGCCAGCAGTCCCACCCACAGGGGGGGCGGCTACACCTTC CASSPTHRGGGYTF
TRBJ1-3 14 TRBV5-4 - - TGTGCCAGCAGCTTGTGGGGGGCTGGAAACACCATATATTTT CASSLWGAGNTIYF
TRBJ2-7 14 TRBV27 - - TGTGCCAGCAGCCCAGTTGGAGTGTCCCCCGAGCAGTACTTC CASSPVGVSPEQYF
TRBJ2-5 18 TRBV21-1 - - TGTGCCAGCAGCACGTCGCCCTCCGGGACAGGGGAGCGGGAGACCCAGTACTTC CASSTSPSGTGERETQYF
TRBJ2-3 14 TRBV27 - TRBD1 TGTGCCAGCAGTTTCGAGGGGGCTAGAGATACGCAGTATTTT CASSFEGARDTQYF
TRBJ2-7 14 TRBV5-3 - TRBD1 TGTGCCAGAAGCTCGAGGGACAGGGGGCGAGAGCAGTACTTC CARSSRDRGREQYF
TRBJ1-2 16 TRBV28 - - TGTGCCAGCAGTTCCCTCGGACGGGGGGACAACTATGGCTACACCTTC CASSSLGRGDNYGYTF
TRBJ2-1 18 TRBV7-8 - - TGTGCCAGCAGCCCGTCGTCGGGACAGGGACTAGGCTACAATGAGCAGTTCTTC CASSPSSGQGLGYNEQFF
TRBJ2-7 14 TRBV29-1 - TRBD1 TGCAGCGTTCTCCCACCGGGACAGACCTACGAGCAGTACTTC CSVLPPGQTYEQYF
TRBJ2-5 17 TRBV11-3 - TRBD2 TGTGCCAGCAGCTTAGGACTAGCGGGAGTATCCCAAGAGACCCAGTACTTC CASSLGLAGVSQETQYF
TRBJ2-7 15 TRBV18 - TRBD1 TGTGCCAGCTCACCAGGGACAGAGGAGTCCTACGAGCAGTACTTC CASSPGTEESYEQYF
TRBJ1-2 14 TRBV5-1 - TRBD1 TGCGCCAGCAGCTTGCAACAGGGGGACTATGGCTACACCTTC CASSLQQGDYGYTF
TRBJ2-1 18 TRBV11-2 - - TGTGCCAGCAGCTTAGTTTATTTGGGGGCTAGCGGATACAATGAGCAGTTCTTC CASSLVYLGASGYNEQFF
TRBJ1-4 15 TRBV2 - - TGTGCCAGCAGTGAGGCGGGGACTGGCTATGAAAAACTGTTTTTT CASSEAGTGYEKLFF
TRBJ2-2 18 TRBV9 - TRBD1 TGTGCCAGCAGCGCCGGGACAGGGCATACTCCGAACACCGGGGAGCTGTTTTTT CASSAGTGHTPNTGELFF
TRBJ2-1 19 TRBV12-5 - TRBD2 TGTGCTAGTGGTTTGGTACTAGGGACTAGCGGGAGGAAAGCAAAGGAGCAGTTCTTC CASGLVLGTSGRKAKEQFF
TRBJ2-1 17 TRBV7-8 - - TGTGCCAGCAGCAAGGACGCAACAGGTGAGGCCTACAATGAGCAGTTCTTC CASSKDATGEAYNEQFF
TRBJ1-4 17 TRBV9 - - TGTGCCAGCAGCCCGGAATTAGGGGTAGCCACTAATGAAAAACTGTTTTTT CASSPELGVATNEKLFF
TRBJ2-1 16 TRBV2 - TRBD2 TGTGCCAGCAGTGAGGAAGCGGGAGTGGTATACAATGAGCAGTTCTTC CASSEEAGVVYNEQFF
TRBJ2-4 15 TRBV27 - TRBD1 TGTGCCAGCAGTTCCCGACAGGGAATCATCGACATTCAGTACTTC CASSSRQGIIDIQYF
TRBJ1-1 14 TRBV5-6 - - TGTGCCAGCAGCTTGGAGAGGGGGGGCACTGAAGCTTTCTTT CASSLERGGTEAFF
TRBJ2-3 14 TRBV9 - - TGTGCCAGCAGTGGCAGGCAGGGATCAGATACGCAGTATTTT CASSGRQGSDTQYF
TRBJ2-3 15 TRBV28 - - TGTGCCAGCAGTTTAGAAGCGCAGTTAAGGGATACGCAGTATTTT CASSLEAQLRDTQYF
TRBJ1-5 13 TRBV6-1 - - TGTGCCAGCATCGGACATAGCAATCAGCCCCAGCATTTT CASIGHSNQPQHF
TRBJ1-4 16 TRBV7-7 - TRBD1 TGTGCCAGCAGCTTAGGGCAGGGGGTCGCTAATGAAAAACTGTTTTTT CASSLGQGVANEKLFF
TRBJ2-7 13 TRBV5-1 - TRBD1 TGCGCCAGCAGCGAGGACAGGATCTACGAGCAGTACTTC CASSEDRIYEQYF
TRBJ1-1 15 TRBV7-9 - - TGTGCCACCTATAATGGGTACAGGATGAACACTGAAGCTTTCTTT CATYNGYRMNTEAFF
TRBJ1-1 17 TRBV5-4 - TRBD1 TGTGCCAGCAGCTTGGGGGGACAGGGCCCTATGAACACTGAAGCTTTCTTT CASSLGGQGPMNTEAFF
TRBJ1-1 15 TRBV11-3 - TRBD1 TGTGCCAGCAGCCCGCCGGGACAGGGGAACACTGAAGCTTTCTTT CASSPPGQGNTEAFF
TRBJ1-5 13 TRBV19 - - TGTGCCAGTAGTATAGACGGGAATCAGCCCCAGCATTTT CASSIDGNQPQHF